This TCR beta chain was captured in a study of CD8+CD57+ T cells in acquired aplastic anemia (dated by TCRdb to the late 2010s). Some background on the complete study: DNA extracted from sorted CD4+ and CD8+ cells had a mean of about 3.2 ug, with a range of 0.2 to 27.4 ug. A CD8+CD57+ expansion meant a frequency higher than the mean frequency seen in healthy subjects. Summary of the overall study and its limitations: Between patients and healthy controls, no significant difference in CD8+ Simpson's diversity was found (P=0.060). Around 31 CD8+ CDR3 sequences were shared between patients and controls but appeared highly expressed in patients and within their immunodominant clones.

The CDR3 goes from the cysteine to the phenylalanine over 15 residues. The CDR3 DNA has 45 bases and is translated from base 1. The junction shows trimming of 3 bases on V and 2 bases on J, plus 12 bases between the germline ends. Based on the germline V gene (reference sequence), the CDR1 and CDR2 sequences are SGHAT and FQDESV. Genomic DNA was used as template for profiling of TCR beta VDJ combinations and CDR3 sequences. An Illumina HiSeq 2000 was used for TCR repertoire sequencing. In the source study's methods: TRBV/TRBJ rearrangement plots, CDR3 size and DJ length profiles, and Simpson's diversity index were used to evaluate the repertoires. The most abundant DNA sequence in the deep sequencing data was taken as the immunodominant clone. CDR3 amino acid sequences were screened for sharing across subjects and were compared with published repertoires and the VDJdb database. Using fastp at Q25 and MiXCR, TCRdb reprocessed the public reads and kept productive beta chains. Identical CDR3 protein sequences are pooled into one entry, listed with their most common genes and DNA. These V and J calls originate from TCRdb's pipeline instead of the authors' own analysis. The sample data list more than 95,000 distinct CDR3 sequences, and about 40% of these were observed just once. The ten largest clones capture around 2.7% of the sample.

Patients chosen for sequencing had shown expansion of CD8+CD57+ cells by flow cytometry. Every patient had severe acquired aplastic anemia, diagnosed using the International Study of Aplastic Anemia and Agranulocytosis and Camitta criteria. No therapy had been received by the patients at the time of blood sampling. In the study, sorted CD4+ and CD8+ blood T cells from patients with severe aplastic anemia and from healthy subjects underwent deep sequencing of TCR repertoires. In the USA, patient enrollment took place under clinicaltrials.gov protocols 00001620, 01623167, 00001397, 00071045, 00081523 and 00961064. Ficoll-Paque density gradient centrifugation was used to isolate peripheral blood mononuclear cells. Before DNA extraction, CD4+ and CD8+ T cells were sorted by FACS or by magnetic beads. Of note for this clonotype: It has no known antigen specificity. No much larger clone exists at a distance of one base, and base qualities are not known.

This receptor chain uses TRBV11-1 and TRBJ2-3; the D region is possibly TRBD1 or TRBD2, each matching across 6 bases. The sequence derives from a human donor with aplastic anemia. Material for sequencing was sorted CD4+, CD8+, or CD8+CD57+ T cells (not recorded which) from PBMCs. The CDR3 here reads CASSLGAGPTDTQYF. The base sequence is TGTGCCAGCAGCTTGGGGGCGGGGCCCACAGATACGCAGTATTTT.